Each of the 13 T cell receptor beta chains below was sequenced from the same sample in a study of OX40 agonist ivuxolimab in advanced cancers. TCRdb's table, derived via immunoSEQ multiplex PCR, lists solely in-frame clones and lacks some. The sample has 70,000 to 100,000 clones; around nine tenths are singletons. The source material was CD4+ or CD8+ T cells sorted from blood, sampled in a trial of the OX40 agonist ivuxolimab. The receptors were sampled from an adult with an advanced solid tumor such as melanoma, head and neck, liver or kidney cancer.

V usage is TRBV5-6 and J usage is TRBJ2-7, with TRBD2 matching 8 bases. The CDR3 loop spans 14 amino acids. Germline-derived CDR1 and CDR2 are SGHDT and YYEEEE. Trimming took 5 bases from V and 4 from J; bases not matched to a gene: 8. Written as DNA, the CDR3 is TGTGCCAGCAGGGGGGGGAGCGGGAGTTACGAGCAGTACTTC. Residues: CASRGGSGSYEQYF. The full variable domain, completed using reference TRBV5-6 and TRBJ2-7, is DAGVTQSPTHLIKTRGQQVTLRCSPKSGHDTVSWYQQALGQGPQFIFQYYEEEERQRGNFPDRFSGHQFPNYSSELNVNALLLGDSALYLCASRGGSGSYEQYFGPGTRLTVT.

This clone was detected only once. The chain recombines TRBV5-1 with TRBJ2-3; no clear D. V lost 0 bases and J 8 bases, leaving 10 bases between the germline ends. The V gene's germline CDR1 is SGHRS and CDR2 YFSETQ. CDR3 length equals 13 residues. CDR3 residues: CASSLVTPGTQYF. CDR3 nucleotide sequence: TGCGCCAGCAGCTTGGTGACTCCCGGTACGCAGTATTTT.

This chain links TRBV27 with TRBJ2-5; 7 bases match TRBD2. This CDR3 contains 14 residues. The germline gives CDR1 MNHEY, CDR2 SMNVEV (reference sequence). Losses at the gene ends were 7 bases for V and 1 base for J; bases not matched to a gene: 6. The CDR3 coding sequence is TGTGCCAGCAACCCCAGCGGGGTCCAAGAGACCCAGTACTTC. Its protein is CASNPSGVQETQYF.

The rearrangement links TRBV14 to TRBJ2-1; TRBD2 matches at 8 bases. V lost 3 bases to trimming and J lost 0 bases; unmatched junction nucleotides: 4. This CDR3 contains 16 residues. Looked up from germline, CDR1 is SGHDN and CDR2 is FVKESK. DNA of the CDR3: TGTGCCAGCAGCCAGGTAGCGGGGAGCTCCTACAATGAGCAGTTCTTC. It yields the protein CASSQVAGSSYNEQFF.

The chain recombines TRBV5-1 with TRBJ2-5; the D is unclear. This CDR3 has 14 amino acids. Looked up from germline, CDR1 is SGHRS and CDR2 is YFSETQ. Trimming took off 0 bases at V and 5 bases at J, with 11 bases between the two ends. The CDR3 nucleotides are TGCGCCAGCAGCTTGGTCCCTAGTCGGGAGACCCAGTACTTC. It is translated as CASSLVPSRETQYF.

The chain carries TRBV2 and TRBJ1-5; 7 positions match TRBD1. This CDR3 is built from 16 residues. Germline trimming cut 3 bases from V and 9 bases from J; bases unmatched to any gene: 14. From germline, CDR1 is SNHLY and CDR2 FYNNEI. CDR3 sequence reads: CASSDGGTTGVRPQHF. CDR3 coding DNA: TGTGCCAGCAGTGATGGCGGGACAACAGGGGTGCGGCCCCAGCATTTT.

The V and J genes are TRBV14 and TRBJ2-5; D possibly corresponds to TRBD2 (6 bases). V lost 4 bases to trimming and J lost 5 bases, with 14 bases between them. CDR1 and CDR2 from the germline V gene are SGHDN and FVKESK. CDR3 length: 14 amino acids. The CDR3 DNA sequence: TGTGCCAGCAGCCCCTCTAGCGCCCGGGAGACCCAGTACTTC. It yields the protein CASSPSSARETQYF.

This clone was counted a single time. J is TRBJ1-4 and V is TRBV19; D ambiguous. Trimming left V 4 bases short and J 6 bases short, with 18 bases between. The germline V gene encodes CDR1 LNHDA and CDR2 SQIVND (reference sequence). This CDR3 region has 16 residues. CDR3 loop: CASSTNRGTRDEKLFF. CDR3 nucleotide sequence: TGTGCCAGTAGTACCAATCGCGGTACTAGGGATGAAAAACTGTTTTTT.

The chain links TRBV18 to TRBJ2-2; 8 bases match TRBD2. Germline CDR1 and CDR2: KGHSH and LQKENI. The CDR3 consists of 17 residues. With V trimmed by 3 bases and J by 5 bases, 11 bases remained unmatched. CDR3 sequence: CASSPSTSGRITGELFF. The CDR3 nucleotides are TGTGCCAGCTCACCTAGTACAAGCGGGAGAATTACCGGGGAGCTGTTTTTT.

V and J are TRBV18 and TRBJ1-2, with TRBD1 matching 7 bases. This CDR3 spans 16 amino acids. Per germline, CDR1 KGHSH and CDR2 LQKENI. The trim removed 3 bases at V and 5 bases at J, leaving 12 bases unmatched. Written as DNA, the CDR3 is TGTGCCAGCTCACCCCGCCAGGGACAGAACCATTATGGCTACACCTTC. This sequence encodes CASSPRQGQNHYGYTF.

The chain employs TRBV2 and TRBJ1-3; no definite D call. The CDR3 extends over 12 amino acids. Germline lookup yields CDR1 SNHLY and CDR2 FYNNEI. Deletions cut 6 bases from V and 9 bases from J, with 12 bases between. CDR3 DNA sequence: TGTGCCAGCAGAACCCAGGTCGTCACCATATATTTT. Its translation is CASRTQVVTIYF. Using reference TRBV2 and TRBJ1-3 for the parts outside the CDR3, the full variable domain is EPEVTQTPSHQVTQMGQEVILRCVPISNHLYFYWYRQILGQKVEFLVSFYNNEISEKSEIFDDQFSVERPDGSNFTLKIRSTKLEDSAMYFCASRTQVVTIYFGEGSWLTVV.

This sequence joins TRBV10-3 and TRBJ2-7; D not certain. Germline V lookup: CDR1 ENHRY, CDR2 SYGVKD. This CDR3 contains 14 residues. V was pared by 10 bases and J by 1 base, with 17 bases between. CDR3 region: CATNAGLESYEQYF. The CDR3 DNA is TGTGCCACCAATGCTGGTTTGGAGTCCTACGAGCAGTACTTC.

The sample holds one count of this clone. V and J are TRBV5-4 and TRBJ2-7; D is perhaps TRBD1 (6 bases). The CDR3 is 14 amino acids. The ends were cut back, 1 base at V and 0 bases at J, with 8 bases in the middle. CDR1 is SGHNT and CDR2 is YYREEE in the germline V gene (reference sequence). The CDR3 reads CASSLWDTSYEQYF. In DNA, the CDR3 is TGTGCCAGCAGCTTGTGGGACACCTCCTACGAGCAGTACTTC.